The T cell receptor beta chain described here comes from a study of OX40 agonist ivuxolimab in advanced cancers. Looking at the study overall: Partial responses were achieved by three patients, one with hepatocellular carcinoma and two with cutaneous melanoma.

The CDR3 covers 15 residues. With 3 bases removed from V and 9 bases from J, the gap between germline ends came to 21 bases. Germline V gene sequence: CDR1 GTSNPN, CDR2 SVGIG (reference sequence). Study results and caveats: More expanded clones were found, on average, in CD8+ than in CD4+ T cells.

The data were produced by immunoSEQ multiplex PCR, yet TCRdb's version contains in-frame clones alone and is incomplete. This repertoire shows over 25,000 clones, 81% found once; its top ten account for less than 40%. Details on this clone: Its antigen is not identified.

This chain joins TRBV30 and TRBJ2-1; perhaps TRBD1 as D (6 bases). The source material was CD4+ or CD8+ T cells sorted from blood, sampled in a trial of the OX40 agonist ivuxolimab. The TCR was taken from an adult with an advanced solid tumor such as melanoma, head and neck, liver or kidney cancer. The CDR3 spells CAWSPTGSDWSEQFF. The CDR3 nucleotides read TGTGCCTGGAGCCCAACAGGGTCCGACTGGTCTGAGCAGTTCTTC. Complete variable domain (other parts from reference TRBV30 and TRBJ2-1): SQTIHQWPATLVQPVGSPLSLECTVEGTSNPNLYWYRQAAGRGLQLLFYSVGIGQISSEVPQNLSASRPQDRQFILSSKKLLLSDSGFYLCAWSPTGSDWSEQFFGPGTRLTVL.